This is a list of T cell receptor beta chains from one sample in a study of shared clonotypes between healthy human individuals. TCRdb's copy holds only in-frame clones and misses some; the assay was immunoSEQ multiplex PCR. The sample consists of millions of clones, about 95% of them appearing once. Sequenced: naive CD8+ T cells sorted from blood. All receptors come from a man aged 18 to 30 in good health. Both conserved end residues are part of each CDR3. The order of the fields is D gene, V gene, clone size, J gene, CDR3 protein, CDR3 DNA. A D gene is named only where the DNA matches it firmly. Size values are once, few and many counts, or a class for expanded clones, and some rows have none.

TRBD2,TRBV23-1,.,TRBJ2-7,CASSLERGGDEQYF,TGCGCCAGCAGCCTTGAGCGGGGGGGCGACGAGCAGTACTTC
TRBD2,TRBV5-6,.,TRBJ2-5,CASSTRDGRETQYF,TGTGCCAGCAGTACCCGGGACGGGAGGGAGACCCAGTACTTC
.,TRBV7-9,.,TRBJ2-7,CASSTLSYEQYF,TGTGCCAGCAGCACCCTCTCCTACGAGCAGTACTTC
.,TRBV25-1,.,TRBJ1-3,CASSGSRSRINTIYF,TGTGCCAGCAGTGGCTCGCGTTCGAGGATCAACACCATATATTTT
.,TRBV6-1,.,TRBJ2-7,CASSALAPYEQYF,TGTGCCAGCAGTGCCCTTGCCCCCTACGAGCAGTACTTC
TRBD1,TRBV7-9,.,TRBJ1-2,CASSGTGNGGYTF,TGTGCCAGCAGCGGGACAGGGAACGGTGGCTACACCTTC
.,TRBV19,.,TRBJ1-3,CASSPHEGSGNTIYF,TGTGCCAGTAGTCCTCATGAGGGCTCTGGAAACACCATATATTTT
TRBD1,TRBV5-1,many,TRBJ2-7,CASSWTIRDSAYEQYF,TGCGCCAGCAGCTGGACAATCCGGGACAGTGCCTACGAGCAGTACTTC
.,TRBV5-6,.,TRBJ2-7,CASSSRGIHEQYF,TGTGCCAGCAGCTCCCGGGGCATCCACGAGCAGTACTTC
.,TRBV7-7,once,TRBJ2-2,CASSSSPLPAGELFF,TGTGCTAGCAGCTCGAGCCCGCTTCCAGCCGGGGAGCTGTTTTTT
.,TRBV15,.,TRBJ2-2,CATSPRNTGELFF,TGTGCCACCAGCCCACGAAACACCGGGGAGCTGTTTTTT
TRBD1,TRBV27,.,TRBJ1-1,CASSLGTGNTEAFF,TGTGCCAGCAGTTTAGGGACAGGTAACACTGAAGCTTTCTTT
.,TRBV11-2,.,TRBJ2-2,CASSLRPRGELFF,TGTGCCAGCAGCTTAAGGCCCCGAGGGGAGCTGTTTTTT
.,TRBV13,.,TRBJ2-3,CASSLRQAKDTQYF,TGTGCCAGCAGCTTGAGACAGGCCAAAGATACGCAGTATTTT
.,TRBV10-3,.,TRBJ1-5,CATADTYSNQPQHF,TGTGCCACTGCCGACACCTATAGCAATCAGCCCCAGCATTTT
.,TRBV7-9,.,TRBJ2-1,CASSLYGENEQFF,TGTGCCAGCAGCTTATATGGGGAAAATGAGCAGTTCTTC
.,TRBV7-9,.,TRBJ2-7,CASIGRSGSPYEQYF,TGTGCCAGCATAGGTCGTTCGGGCAGCCCCTACGAGCAGTACTTC
.,TRBV5-6,.,TRBJ2-7,CASSFRWDGYEQYF,TGTGCCAGCAGCTTTCGGTGGGATGGGTACGAGCAGTACTTC
.,TRBV5-1,.,TRBJ2-7,CASSSPGHDYEQYF,TGCGCCAGCAGCTCGCCGGGACATGACTACGAGCAGTACTTC
TRBD2,TRBV28,.,TRBJ2-7,CASSLSTSGGFSYEQYF,TGTGCCAGCAGCCTCAGCACTAGCGGGGGGTTTTCCTACGAGCAGTACTTC
TRBD2,TRBV11-2,few,TRBJ2-7,CASSWGTSGGWEQYF,TGTGCCAGCAGCTGGGGGACTAGCGGAGGGTGGGAGCAGTACTTC
.,TRBV9,.,TRBJ2-2,CASSPWTDTGELFF,TGTGCCAGCAGCCCTTGGACCGACACCGGGGAGCTGTTTTTT
.,TRBV7-8,.,TRBJ1-2,CASSLVPVKANYGYTF,TGTGCCAGCAGCTTAGTGCCAGTTAAAGCTAACTATGGCTACACCTTC
.,TRBV5-1,.,TRBJ1-5,CASSSRDLPNQPQHF,TGCGCCAGCAGCTCCCGGGACCTACCCAATCAGCCCCAGCATTTT
TRBD2,TRBV2,.,TRBJ2-2,CASSFNSGGLTGELFF,TGTGCCAGCAGTTTTAATAGCGGGGGACTCACCGGGGAGCTGTTTTTT
TRBD2,TRBV2,.,TRBJ2-5,CASSELAGPLQETQYF,TGTGCCAGCAGTGAACTAGCGGGCCCCCTCCAAGAGACCCAGTACTTC
.,TRBV2,.,TRBJ2-7,CASSVGSSEQYF,TGTGCCAGCAGTGTAGGGAGTTCCGAGCAGTACTTC
.,TRBV14,.,TRBJ2-5,CASSNLAGLVTETQYF,TGTGCCAGCAGCAACTTGGCTGGGCTCGTTACGGAGACCCAGTACTTC
TRBD1,TRBV29-1,.,TRBJ2-1,CSVGTGTGMGEQFF,TGCAGCGTTGGGACCGGGACAGGGATGGGCGAGCAGTTCTTC
TRBD1,TRBV27,.,TRBJ1-3,CASSGQGSAGNTIYF,TGTGCCAGCAGCGGACAGGGCTCTGCGGGAAACACCATATATTTT
.,TRBV10-3,.,TRBJ2-1,CAISESGGEQFF,TGTGCCATCAGTGAGTCTGGGGGTGAGCAGTTCTTC
.,TRBV7-9,.,TRBJ2-7,CASSPLEEGSLSYEQYF,TGTGCCAGCAGCCCACTGGAGGAGGGGTCTTTATCCTACGAGCAGTACTTC
.,TRBV2,.,TRBJ2-1,CASQQGNEQFF,TGTGCCAGCCAGCAGGGGAATGAGCAGTTCTTC
.,TRBV18,.,TRBJ1-1,CASSPIGNTEAFF,TGTGCCAGCTCACCAATTGGGAACACTGAAGCTTTCTTT
.,TRBV27,once,TRBJ2-2,CASSPWNTGELFF,TGTGCCAGCAGCCCGTGGAACACCGGGGAGCTGTTTTTT
.,TRBV7-9,.,TRBJ1-4,CASTPSGVNEKLFF,TGTGCCAGCACCCCCAGCGGAGTTAATGAAAAACTGTTTTTT
.,TRBV30,.,TRBJ1-1,CAWSFAQGDTEAFF,TGTGCCTGGAGTTTTGCACAGGGAGATACTGAAGCTTTCTTT
.,TRBV28,once,TRBJ2-2,CASWAGGPTGELFF,TGTGCCAGTTGGGCCGGGGGTCCCACCGGGGAGCTGTTTTTT
TRBD2,TRBV2,.,TRBJ2-7,CASSDMAGGAMEQYF,TGTGCCAGCAGTGATATGGCGGGAGGGGCGATGGAGCAGTACTTC
.,TRBV5-1,.,TRBJ2-1,CASSPVKGSSYNEQFF,TGCGCCAGCAGCCCTGTTAAGGGGAGCTCCTACAATGAGCAGTTCTTC
TRBD2,TRBV7-9,.,TRBJ2-1,CASTASGTNEQFF,TGTGCCAGCACCGCTAGCGGAACCAATGAGCAGTTCTTC
TRBD1,TRBV9,.,TRBJ2-5,CASSPTGGQETQYF,TGTGCCAGCAGCCCAACAGGGGGCCAAGAGACCCAGTACTTC
.,TRBV6-5,.,TRBJ2-1,CASSYQWGRGGDEQFF,TGTGCCAGCAGTTACCAGTGGGGGCGGGGCGGCGATGAGCAGTTCTTC
TRBD1,TRBV19,.,TRBJ1-2,CASSIGFEGGETGYTF,TGTGCCAGTAGTATAGGTTTCGAAGGGGGCGAAACTGGCTACACCTTC
.,TRBV4-1,.,TRBJ1-1,CASSQVDGTEAFF,TGCGCCAGCAGCCAAGTTGATGGAACTGAAGCTTTCTTT
.,TRBV19,once,TRBJ1-2,CASSTPLGDLRYGYTF,TGTGCCAGTAGTACCCCCCTAGGGGACCTTCGCTATGGCTACACCTTC
TRBD2,TRBV27,.,TRBJ2-5,CASSTGTSRQETQYF,TGTGCCAGCAGTACCGGGACTAGTCGGCAAGAGACCCAGTACTTC
TRBD2,TRBV9,.,TRBJ2-3,CASSDSGRATDTQYF,TGTGCCAGCAGCGATAGCGGGAGGGCCACAGATACGCAGTATTTT
.,TRBV30,.,TRBJ1-6,CAWGTENYNSPLHF,TGTGCCTGGGGCACAGAGAACTATAATTCACCCCTCCACTTT
TRBD1,TRBV5-1,.,TRBJ2-7,CASSTQTGPGEQYF,TGCGCCAGCAGTACGCAGACAGGGCCGGGCGAGCAGTACTTC
.,TRBV5-1,.,TRBJ2-3,CASSYPLVGADTQYF,TGCGCCAGCAGCTACCCCCTAGTTGGGGCAGATACGCAGTATTTT
.,TRBV2,.,TRBJ2-7,CASRPSGIYEQYF,TGTGCCAGCAGACCCTCCGGGATCTACGAGCAGTACTTC
.,TRBV2,.,TRBJ1-1,CASSPLVGGTEAFF,TGTGCCAGCAGTCCCCTGGTCGGGGGCACTGAAGCTTTCTTT
TRBD1,TRBV9,.,TRBJ2-6,CASSDGQAGGANVLTF,TGTGCCAGCAGCGACGGACAGGCGGGTGGGGCCAACGTCCTGACTTTC
TRBD2,TRBV29-1,once,TRBJ2-7,CSVERETSEQYF,TGCAGCGTTGAGCGGGAGACTAGCGAGCAGTACTTC
.,TRBV13,.,TRBJ1-1,CASSLSILGRMNTEAFF,TGTGCCAGCAGCCTATCGATCCTCGGACGGATGAACACTGAAGCTTTCTTT
.,TRBV18,few,TRBJ2-7,CASPRTFREQYF,TGTGCCAGCCCGAGGACCTTTCGTGAGCAGTACTTC
.,TRBV5-4,.,TRBJ1-2,CASSLVGGPDYGYTF,TGTGCCAGCAGCTTGGTTGGGGGACCGGACTATGGCTACACCTTC
.,TRBV9,.,TRBJ1-2,CASSVVDRPDGYTF,TGTGCCAGCAGCGTAGTCGACAGGCCTGATGGCTACACCTTC
TRBD2,TRBV7-9,.,TRBJ2-5,CASSAGLAGLRQETQYF,TGTGCCAGCAGCGCGGGACTAGCGGGACTAAGACAAGAGACCCAGTACTTC